Below, one TCR beta chain is given with its context. This CDR3 has 16 amino acids. With 0 bases removed from V and 2 bases from J, the gap between germline ends came to 11 bases. Germline V lookup: CDR1 MGHRA, CDR2 YSYEKL. Method: immunoSEQ multiplex PCR; TCRdb's copy keeps in-frame clones and lacks some. The data hold more than 35,000 clones, with around 94% observed a single time. These data belong to a study of T cell changes during pregnancy in multiple sclerosis. The material sequenced was CD8+ T cells from peripheral blood mononuclear cells, taken in the third trimester of pregnancy. This rearrangement joins TRBV4-1 to TRBJ1-5; perhaps TRBD1 as D (5 bases). The TCR was taken from a female donor with multiple sclerosis, enrolled in a pregnancy study. The CDR3: CASSQEGAGGNQPQHF. The CDR3 bases are TGCGCCAGCAGCCAAGAAGGGGCGGGGGGCAATCAGCCCCAGCATTTT.